The rows below give T cell receptor beta chains drawn from one sample of a study of blood T cell repertoires in COVID-19. TCRdb keeps only in-frame clones here, not all; method: immunoSEQ multiplex PCR. This sample has tens of thousands of clones; over 70% occur once, and the top ten carry 15% to 20%. The sequenced sample consisted of peripheral blood. These receptors all come from a man aged 65 to 79 with active COVID-19. CDR3s include the opening cysteine and the closing phenylalanine or tryptophan. Fields, in order: D gene, clone size, J gene, V gene, CDR3 protein, CDR3 DNA. The D gene is left open where the match is weak. The listing skips clone size in some rows; elsewhere it reads once, few, many or a size class.

NA	NA	TRBJ1-3	TRBV7-9	CASSLSWGDTIYF	TGTGCCAGCAGCTTATCGTGGGGAGACACCATATATTTT
NA	NA	TRBJ2-4	TRBV5-4	CASSAGNSGNIQYF	TGTGCCAGCAGCGCGGGAAACTCTGGGAACATTCAGTACTTC
NA	NA	TRBJ1-4	TRBV4-1	CASSQGGTGTGEKLFF	TGCGCCAGCAGCCAAGGGGGAACAGGGACGGGTGAAAAACTGTTTTTT
TRBD2	once	TRBJ2-5	TRBV6-6	CASSYRGGYAETQYF	TGTGCCAGCAGTTACCGGGGGGGCTATGCGGAGACCCAGTACTTC
TRBD1	NA	TRBJ1-2	TRBV28	CASSLVDRENYGYTF	TGTGCCAGCAGTTTAGTGGACAGGGAGAACTATGGCTACACCTTC
NA	NA	TRBJ2-3	TRBV5-1	CASRTGYTDTQYF	TGCGCCAGCAGAACAGGATACACAGATACGCAGTATTTT
TRBD1	NA	TRBJ1-2	TRBV28	CASRPGGLSANYGYTF	TGTGCCAGCAGACCAGGGGGTCTATCGGCTAACTATGGCTACACCTTC
NA	NA	TRBJ1-1	TRBV7-9	CASSLGADNTEAFF	TGTGCCAGCAGCTTAGGGGCAGATAACACTGAAGCTTTCTTT
NA	NA	TRBJ1-2	TRBV5-1	CASSPQASRYGYTF	TGCGCCAGCAGCCCCCAAGCGTCCCGGTATGGCTACACCTTC
NA	NA	TRBJ2-7	TRBV4-1	CASSQVARGAYEQYF	TGCGCCAGCAGCCAAGTAGCCAGGGGAGCCTACGAGCAGTACTTC
TRBD1	once	TRBJ2-1	TRBV13	CASTRGGQGVRNEQFF	TGTGCCAGCACCCGCGGGGGACAGGGGGTTAGGAATGAGCAGTTCTTC
NA	NA	TRBJ1-5	TRBV6-2/TRBV6-3	CASSYRGDQPQHF	TGTGCCAGCAGTTACAGGGGTGATCAGCCCCAGCATTTT
TRBD1	NA	TRBJ1-1	TRBV6-1	CASSEFGQGAGAFF	TGTGCCAGCAGTGAATTCGGGCAGGGGGCCGGAGCTTTCTTT
NA	NA	TRBJ1-1	TRBV18	CASSISTGTEAFF	TGTGCCAGCTCAATTTCGACGGGCACTGAAGCTTTCTTT
NA	NA	TRBJ2-7	TRBV6-5	CASSTGTAGSYEQYF	TGTGCCAGCAGCACCGGGACAGCGGGCTCCTACGAGCAGTACTTC
NA	NA	TRBJ2-2	TRBV6-2/TRBV6-3	CASSYGTKNTGELFF	TGTGCCAGCAGTTACGGGACAAAGAACACCGGGGAGCTGTTTTTT
NA	NA	TRBJ1-5	TRBV19	CASSMDGGNNQPQHF	TGTGCCAGTAGTATGGACGGGGGAAACAATCAGCCCCAGCATTTT
NA	once	TRBJ2-7	TRBV28	CASSLVVGQSYEQYF	TGTGCCAGCAGTTTAGTAGTGGGACAATCTTACGAGCAGTACTTC
TRBD1	NA	TRBJ2-3	TRBV13	CASRRTGNTDTQYF	TGTGCCAGCAGGCGGACAGGGAACACAGATACGCAGTATTTT
NA	few	TRBJ2-2	TRBV23-1	CASSRAHRGAVF	TGCGCCAGCAGTCGTGCACACCGGGGAGCTGTTTTT
NA	NA	TRBJ2-5	TRBV27	CASTRGETQYF	TGTGCCAGCACCCGCGGGGAGACCCAGTACTTC
TRBD2	NA	TRBJ2-7	TRBV30	CAWSVRPGLVESF	TGTGCCTGGAGTGTTAGACCCGGACTAGTTGAGTCCTTC
TRBD1	NA	TRBJ2-7	TRBV12-3/TRBV12-4	CASSSGQGALYF	TGTGCCAGCAGTTCCGGACAGGGGGCCCTGTACTTC
TRBD1	few	TRBJ2-7	TRBV4-2	CASSQQTRPTGVDYEQYF	TGTGCCAGCAGCCAACAAACGCGACCAACAGGGGTGGATTACGAGCAGTACTTC
NA	NA	TRBJ1-4	TRBV28	CASRPDSNFEKLFF	TGTGCCAGCAGACCGGACAGCAATTTCGAAAAACTGTTTTTT
NA	NA	TRBJ1-2	TRBV19	CASSIDSDSNYGYTF	TGTGCCAGTAGTATAGATTCGGACAGTAACTATGGCTACACCTTC
TRBD1	NA	TRBJ1-6	TRBV5-1	CASSRGTGGNISPLHF	TGCGCCAGCAGCAGGGGGACAGGGGGAAACATTTCACCCCTCCACTTT
TRBD1	NA	TRBJ2-2	TRBV7-9	CASSGDRGRRGITGELFF	TGTGCCAGCAGCGGCGACAGGGGGCGAAGGGGGATCACCGGGGAGCTGTTTTTT
NA	NA	TRBJ1-2	TRBV3-1/TRBV3-2	CASSQDGASGNYGYTF	TGTGCCAGCAGCCAAGATGGCGCATCGGGGAACTATGGCTACACCTTC
NA	NA	TRBJ2-3	TRBV5-1	CASSLAERDGTDTQYF	TGCGCCAGCAGCTTGGCCGAGAGGGATGGCACAGATACGCAGTATTTT
NA	NA	TRBJ1-2	TRBV28	CASSLGRAYGYTF	TGTGCCAGCAGTTTGGGGAGAGCCTATGGCTACACCTTC
NA	NA	TRBJ1-6	TRBV2	CASNPLGSRANSPLHF	TGTGCCAGCAATCCCCTCGGGAGCAGGGCTAATTCACCCCTCCACTTT
TRBD1	NA	TRBJ1-2	TRBV2	CASSRQGAYTF	TGTGCCAGCAGCCGACAGGGGGCCTACACCTTC
TRBD1	NA	TRBJ2-1	TRBV19	CASTNPDRGRNNEQFF	TGTGCCAGTACCAACCCCGACAGGGGGCGTAACAATGAGCAGTTCTTC
TRBD2	once	TRBJ2-3	TRBV2	CASSATSGGATDTQYF	TGTGCCAGCAGTGCAACTAGCGGGGGGGCAACAGATACGCAGTATTTT
TRBD1	NA	TRBJ1-1	TRBV7-2	CASSSQGTEAFF	TGTGCCAGCAGCTCACAGGGGACTGAAGCTTTCTTT
NA	NA	TRBJ1-2	TRBV28	CASLRGSSYGYTF	TGTGCCAGTCTCAGGGGTTCCTCCTATGGCTACACCTTC
TRBD2	NA	TRBJ2-7	TRBV7-8	CASSLALRTSGGSSYEQYF	TGTGCCAGCAGCTTAGCGCTTCGGACTAGCGGGGGGAGCTCCTACGAGCAGTACTTC
TRBD2	NA	TRBJ2-5	TRBV28	CATRGHRGRSQETQYF	TGTGCCACCCGTGGCCATCGCGGGAGGTCCCAAGAGACCCAGTACTTC
NA	NA	TRBJ1-5	TRBV19	CASSRQSGQPQHF	TGTGCCAGTAGTCGGCAGTCAGGTCAGCCCCAGCATTTT
TRBD1	NA	TRBJ2-7	TRBV5-4	CASSRGQQYEQYF	TGTGCCAGCAGCAGGGGACAGCAATACGAGCAGTACTTC
NA	NA	TRBJ1-5	TRBV6-5	CASRLGGSNQPQHF	TGTGCCAGCAGGTTGGGGGGGAGCAATCAGCCCCAGCATTTT
TRBD2	NA	TRBJ2-7	TRBV7-6	CASSPRAGGSYEQYF	TGTGCCAGCAGCCCCCGCGCGGGGGGGAGTTACGAGCAGTACTTC
NA	NA	TRBJ1-6	TRBV6-5	CASSPSPTDSPLHF	TGTGCCAGCAGTCCCTCCCCCACGGATTCACCCCTCCACTTT
TRBD1	once	TRBJ2-2	TRBV6-5	CASRSGGSNTGELFF	TGTGCCAGCAGGTCAGGGGGCTCGAACACCGGGGAGCTGTTTTTT
NA	NA	TRBJ1-1	TRBV30	CAWSVGVGAAMNTEAFF	TGTGCCTGGAGCGTTGGGGTAGGGGCCGCCATGAACACTGAAGCTTTCTTT
NA	NA	TRBJ2-2	TRBV11-3	CASSLDQTGELFF	TGTGCCAGCAGCTTAGATCAAACCGGGGAGCTGTTTTTT
TRBD2	once	TRBJ2-3	TRBV4-2	CASSQEGLAGSTDTQYF	TGTGCCAGCAGCCAAGAAGGACTAGCGGGGAGCACAGATACGCAGTATTTT
TRBD1	NA	TRBJ2-3	TRBV6-5	CASRRGQGYTDTQYF	TGTGCCAGCAGACGGGGACAGGGGTACACAGATACGCAGTATTTT
TRBD2	NA	TRBJ2-5	TRBV7-3	CASSLGAGGLETQYF	TGTGCCAGCAGCCTGGGAGCGGGGGGGCTTGAGACCCAGTACTTC
TRBD2	NA	TRBJ2-5	TRBV12-3/TRBV12-4	CASSRGGRETQYF	TGTGCCAGCAGTCGGGGAGGGCGGGAGACCCAGTACTTC
TRBD1	NA	TRBJ1-5	TRBV18	CASSPSRTGNSNQPQHF	TGTGCCAGCTCACCGAGTAGGACAGGCAATAGCAATCAGCCCCAGCATTTT